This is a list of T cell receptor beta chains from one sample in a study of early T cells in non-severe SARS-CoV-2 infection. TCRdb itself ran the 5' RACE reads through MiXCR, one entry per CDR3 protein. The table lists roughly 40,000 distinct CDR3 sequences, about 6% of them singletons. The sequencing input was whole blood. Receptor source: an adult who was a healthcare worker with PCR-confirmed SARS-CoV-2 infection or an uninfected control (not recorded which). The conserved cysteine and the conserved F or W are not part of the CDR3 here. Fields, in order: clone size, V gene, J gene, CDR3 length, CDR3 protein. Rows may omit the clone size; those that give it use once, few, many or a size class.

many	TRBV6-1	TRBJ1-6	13	ASSRDTQRDSPLH
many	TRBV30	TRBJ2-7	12	AWSAILAGDEQY
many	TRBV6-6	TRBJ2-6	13	ASRETGTGANVLT
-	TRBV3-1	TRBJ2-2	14	ASSPPWRSAPGSCF
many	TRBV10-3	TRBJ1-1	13	AISDYDRQNTEAF
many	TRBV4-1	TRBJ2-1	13	ASSQEWDRGNEQF
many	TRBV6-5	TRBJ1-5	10	ASAGPGQPQH
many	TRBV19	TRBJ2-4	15	ASSSLLDGLAKNIQY
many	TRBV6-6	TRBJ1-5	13	ASHPTTNSNQPQH
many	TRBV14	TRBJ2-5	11	ASSPTIGETQY
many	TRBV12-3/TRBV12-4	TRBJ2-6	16	ASSLVGGHPSGANVLT
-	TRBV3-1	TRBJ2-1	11	ASSQMGGSEQF
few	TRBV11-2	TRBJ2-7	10	ASSQQGYEQY
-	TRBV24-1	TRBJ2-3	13	ATSGPLGVTDTQY
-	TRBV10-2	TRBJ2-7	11	ASSGLSSYEQY
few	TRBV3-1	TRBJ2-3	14	ASSQDLAGGLRAQY
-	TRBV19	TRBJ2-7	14	ASSIGPGLAIHEQY
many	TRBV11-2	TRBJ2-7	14	ASSLARDRSLYEQY
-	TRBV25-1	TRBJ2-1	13	ASSGGLAAYNEQF
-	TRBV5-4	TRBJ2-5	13	ASSLHSGSGETQY
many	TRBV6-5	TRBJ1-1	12	ASSLQASGTEAF
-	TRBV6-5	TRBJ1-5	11	ASRTDFTQPQH
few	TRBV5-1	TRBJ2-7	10	ASSVDRDEQY
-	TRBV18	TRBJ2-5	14	ASSPQDQAAQETQY
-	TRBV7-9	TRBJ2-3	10	ASRFMADTQY
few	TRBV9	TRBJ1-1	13	ASSVAGGMNTEAF
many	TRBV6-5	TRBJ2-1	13	ASSYSWEGHNEQF
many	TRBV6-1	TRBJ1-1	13	ASSDPRGTGTEAF
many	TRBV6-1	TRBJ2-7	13	ASSEAGGGSYEQY
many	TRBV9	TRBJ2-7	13	ASSVVPGGMYEQY
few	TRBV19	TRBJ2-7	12	ASSIASAPYEQY
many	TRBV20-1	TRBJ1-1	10	SATKGRTEAF
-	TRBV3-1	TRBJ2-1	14	ASSQDLLGPAAEQF
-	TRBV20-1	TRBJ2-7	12	SARPDRSSYEQY
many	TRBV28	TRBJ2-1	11	ASSLWGVHEQF
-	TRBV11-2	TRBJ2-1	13	ASSLGKLAGNEQF
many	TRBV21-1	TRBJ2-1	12	AGLRVCSYNEQF
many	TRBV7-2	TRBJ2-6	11	ASSPLSIDVLT
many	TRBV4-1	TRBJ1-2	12	ASSQGPRVDGYT
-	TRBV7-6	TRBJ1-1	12	ASSLGPRAPEAF
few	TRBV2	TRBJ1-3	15	ASSEIGAQYSGNTIY
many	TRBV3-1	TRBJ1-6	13	ASSLTGGADSPLH
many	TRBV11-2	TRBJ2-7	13	ASSSLGTGTYEQY
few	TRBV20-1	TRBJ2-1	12	SAITGTAYNEQF
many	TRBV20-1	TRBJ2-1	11	SASGLAHNEQF
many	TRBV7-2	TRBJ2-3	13	ASSLQGGSTDTQY
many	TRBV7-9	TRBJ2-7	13	ASSALEDEGLEQY
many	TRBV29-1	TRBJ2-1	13	SAGKGTSVYNEQF
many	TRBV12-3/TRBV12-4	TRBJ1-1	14	ASYDRPRARGTEAF
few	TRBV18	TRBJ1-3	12	ASSLSGQADTIY
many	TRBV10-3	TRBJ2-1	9	ASRDRDEQF
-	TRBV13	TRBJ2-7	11	ASSLAPSYEQY
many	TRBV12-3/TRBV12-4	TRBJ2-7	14	ASSPPGAGLSGEQY
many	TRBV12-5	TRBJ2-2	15	ASGFPPGQGNTGELF
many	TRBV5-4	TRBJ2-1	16	ASSSRTSGSASYNEQF
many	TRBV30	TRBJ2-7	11	AWSKGQDREQY
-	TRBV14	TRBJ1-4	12	ASSQWGAGEKLF